This T cell receptor (beta chain) came from a study of blood T cell repertoires in COVID-19. Turning to the study itself: Acute and convalescent COVID-19 samples came from the United States, Italy and Spain.

Trimming took off 2 bases at V and 1 base at J, with 12 bases between the two ends. Germline-derived CDR1 and CDR2 are SGHRS and YFSETQ. The CDR3 covers 16 residues. The data were produced by immunoSEQ multiplex PCR, yet TCRdb's version contains in-frame clones alone and is incomplete. This table has 250,000 to 300,000 clones, 85% to 90% appearing once. Assignment of participants to cohorts was predicated upon participant-reported clinical history. The chain links TRBV5-1 to TRBJ2-2, with D hard to call. This clonotype was obtained from an older woman who had recovered from COVID-19. The specimen was PBMCs or T cells enriched from blood (not recorded which). The CDR3 sequence is CASSLQNPGNTGELFF. The CDR3 DNA follows: TGCGCCAGCAGCTTACAGAACCCCGGGAACACCGGGGAGCTGTTTTTT.